The T cell receptor (beta chain) described here comes from a study of shared clonotypes between healthy human individuals. Generated by immunoSEQ multiplex PCR, the TCRdb table keeps only in-frame clones and is missing some. Here the sample spans about 2.1 million clones, about 94% being singletons. Naive CD8 cells lacked CD45RO, underwent positive selection for CCR7 and left out terminally differentiated effector memory CD45RA+ cells. The clonotype was recovered from a man aged 18 to 29 in good health. Some clones in this sample may be carry-over from other donors' samples. The sample was naive CD8+ T cells from PBMCs.

The CDR3 sequence is CASSIRDGLLNQPQHF. In nucleotides, the CDR3 is TGTGCCAGTAGTATTAGGGACGGGCTCCTCAATCAGCCCCAGCATTTT. The chain couples TRBV19 to TRBJ1-5; a weak D match, TRBD1 (5 bases). Trimming cost V 3 bases and J 3 bases, with 15 bases left between them. Per the germline V gene, CDR1 is LNHDA and CDR2 is SQIVND (reference sequence). This CDR3 has 16 residues.